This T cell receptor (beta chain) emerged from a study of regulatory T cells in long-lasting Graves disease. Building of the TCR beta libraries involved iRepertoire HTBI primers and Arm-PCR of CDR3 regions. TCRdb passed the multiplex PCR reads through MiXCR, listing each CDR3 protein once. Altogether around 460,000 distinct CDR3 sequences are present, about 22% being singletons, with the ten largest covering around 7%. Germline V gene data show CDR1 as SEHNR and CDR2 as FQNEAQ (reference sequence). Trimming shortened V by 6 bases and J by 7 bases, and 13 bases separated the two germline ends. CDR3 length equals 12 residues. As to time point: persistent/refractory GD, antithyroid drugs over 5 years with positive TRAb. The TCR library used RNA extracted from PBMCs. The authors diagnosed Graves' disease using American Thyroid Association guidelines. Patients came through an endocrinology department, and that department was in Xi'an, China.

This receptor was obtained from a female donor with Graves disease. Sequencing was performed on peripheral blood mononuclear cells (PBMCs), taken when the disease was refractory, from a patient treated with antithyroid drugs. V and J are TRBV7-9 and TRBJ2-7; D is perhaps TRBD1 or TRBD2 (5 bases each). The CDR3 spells CASSYGTLEQYF. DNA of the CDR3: TGTGCCAGCAGTTACGGGACGTTGGAGCAGTACTTC.